This TCR beta chain was recovered during a study of blood T cell repertoires in COVID-19. Study details: Collection of acute and convalescent COVID-19 samples took place in the United States, Italy and Spain.

As processed by the authors: Quantification of nucleated cells was approximated via reference gene primer amplification. Here immunoSEQ multiplex PCR was the method, and the copy in TCRdb shows in-frame clones only, minus some. The V and J calls and clone size were taken over from that table, and D and trimming were inferred from the DNA. The sample holds tens of thousands of clones, about 85% seen once. The CDR3 consists of 16 residues. Trimming removed 1 base at V and 8 bases at J, with 17 bases between. Germline V lookup: CDR1 SGHAT, CDR2 FQNNGV. The origin of this receptor is a woman aged 45-65 years with active or convalescent COVID-19. The chain has TRBV11-2 and TRBJ2-2; possible D gene TRBD2, 5 bases. The source material was peripheral blood. The CDR3 DNA is TGTGCCAGCAGCTTAGTTCCGGGCAGGACGGGAGGGGAGCTGTTTTTT. Translated, it gives CASSLVPGRTGGELFF.